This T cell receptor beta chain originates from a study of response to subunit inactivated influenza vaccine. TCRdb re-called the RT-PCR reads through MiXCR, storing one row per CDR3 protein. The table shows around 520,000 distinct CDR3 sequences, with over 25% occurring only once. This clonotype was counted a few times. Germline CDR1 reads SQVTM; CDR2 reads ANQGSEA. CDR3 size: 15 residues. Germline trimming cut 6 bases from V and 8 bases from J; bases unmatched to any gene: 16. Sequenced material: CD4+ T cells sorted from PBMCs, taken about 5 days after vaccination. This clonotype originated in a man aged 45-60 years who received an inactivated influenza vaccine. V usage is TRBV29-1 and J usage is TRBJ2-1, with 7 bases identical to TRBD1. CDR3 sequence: CSVQEQGFYSDEQFF. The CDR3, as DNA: TGCAGCGTGCAAGAACAGGGGTTTTATTCCGATGAGCAGTTCTTC.